The clone carrying this T cell receptor (beta chain) was counted ten times or more. Its matching antigen is unknown. This specimen comes from a study of T-cell reconstitution after alpha-beta-depleted transplantation in children. Findings and limits, study-wide: Recipient T cells and thymic progenitors that survived gave rise to the high TCRbeta diversity observed at day 60 in some patients. The authors attributed T-cell counts and diversity one year after transplant mostly to newly produced T cells. By about two months after transplant, alpha-beta T cells reportedly arose from several hundred graft clones that had expanded.

Unique molecular identifiers were used in preparing the TCRbeta library. A single record per CDR3 protein comes from TCRdb applying MiXCR to the PCR reads. The sample holds about 580,000 distinct CDR3 sequences, roughly 23% seen once. Germline CDR1 reads SGHNT; CDR2 reads YENEEA. The CDR3 length is 13 residues. V lost 6 bases, J lost 0 bases, and 7 bases lay in between. This receptor was identified in a boy under two years old who had a stem cell transplant for acute myeloid leukemia, so the T cells may come from the graft donor. Material: PBMCs, mostly from graft donor cells, obtained 360 days after TCRalphabeta/CD19-depleted stem cell transplant. The gene calls are TRBV11-3 and TRBJ2-3, with D unresolved. The CDR3 nucleotides are TGTGCCAGCAGGAACCAGAGCACAGATACGCAGTATTTT. It is translated as CASRNQSTDTQYF.